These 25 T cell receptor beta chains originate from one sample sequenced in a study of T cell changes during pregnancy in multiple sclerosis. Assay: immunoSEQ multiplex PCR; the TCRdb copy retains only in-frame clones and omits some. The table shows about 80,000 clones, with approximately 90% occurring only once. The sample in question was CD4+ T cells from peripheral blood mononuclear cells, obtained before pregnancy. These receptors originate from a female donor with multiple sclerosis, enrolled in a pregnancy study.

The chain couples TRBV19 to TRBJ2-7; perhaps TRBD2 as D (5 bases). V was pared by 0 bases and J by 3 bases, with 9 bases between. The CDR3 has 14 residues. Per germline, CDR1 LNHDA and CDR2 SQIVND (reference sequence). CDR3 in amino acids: CASSIEAGNYEQYF. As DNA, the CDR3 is TGTGCCAGTAGTATAGAGGCGGGTAACTACGAGCAGTACTTC.

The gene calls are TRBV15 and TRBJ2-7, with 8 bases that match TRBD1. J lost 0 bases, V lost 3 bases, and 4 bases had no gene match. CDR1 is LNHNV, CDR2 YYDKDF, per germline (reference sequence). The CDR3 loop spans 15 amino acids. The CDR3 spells CATSRDRVSSYEQYF. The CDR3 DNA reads TGTGCCACCAGCAGGGACAGGGTAAGCTCCTACGAGCAGTACTTC.

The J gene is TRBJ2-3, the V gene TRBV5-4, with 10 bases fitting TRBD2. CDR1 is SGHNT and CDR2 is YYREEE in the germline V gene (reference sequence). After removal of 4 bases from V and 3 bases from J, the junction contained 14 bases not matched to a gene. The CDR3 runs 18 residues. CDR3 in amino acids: CASSGRRSGRFATDTQYF. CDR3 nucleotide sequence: TGTGCCAGCAGCGGACGACGTAGCGGGAGGTTCGCGACAGATACGCAGTATTTT.

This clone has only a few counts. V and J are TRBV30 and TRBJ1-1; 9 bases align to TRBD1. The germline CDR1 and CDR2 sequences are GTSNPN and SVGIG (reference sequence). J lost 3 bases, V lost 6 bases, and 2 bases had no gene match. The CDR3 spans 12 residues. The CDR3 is CACGDRDTEAFF. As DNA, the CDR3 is TGTGCCTGCGGGGACAGGGACACTGAAGCTTTCTTT.

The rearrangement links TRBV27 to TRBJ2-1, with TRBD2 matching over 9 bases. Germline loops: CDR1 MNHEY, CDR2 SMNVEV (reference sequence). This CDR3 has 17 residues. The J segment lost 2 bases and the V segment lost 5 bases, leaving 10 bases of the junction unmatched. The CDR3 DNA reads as TGTGCCAGCAGTGGCGTTATAGCGGGAGTCCCCTACAATGAGCAGTTCTTC. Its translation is CASSGVIAGVPYNEQFF.

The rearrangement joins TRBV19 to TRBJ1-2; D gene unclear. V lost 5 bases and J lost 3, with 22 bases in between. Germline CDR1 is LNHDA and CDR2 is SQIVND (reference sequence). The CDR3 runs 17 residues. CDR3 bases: TGTGCCAGTAGTGGTTTTTTAGGACTCGCGGAGGACTATGGCTACACCTTC. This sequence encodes CASSGFLGLAEDYGYTF.

This CDR3 reads CASRPGGLETEAFF. The CDR3 DNA reads TGCGCCAGCAGACCCGGGGGGTTGGAGACTGAAGCTTTCTTT. The V call is TRBV5-1, the J call TRBJ1-1; perhaps TRBD1 as D (5 bases). CDR3 length equals 14 residues. V was cut by 5 bases and J by 5 bases, with 16 bases left in between. The germline V gene has CDR1 SGHRS and CDR2 YFSETQ.

The chain's CDR3 is CASSYSGGDAGELFF. The CDR3 DNA sequence: TGTGCCAGCAGTTATAGCGGGGGGGATGCCGGGGAGCTGTTTTTT. The rearrangement joins TRBV6-6 to TRBJ2-2; TRBD2 matches 11 bases. This CDR3 is built from 15 residues. Germline lookup yields CDR1 MNHNY and CDR2 SVGAGI (reference sequence). The junction had 3 bases not matched to a gene; V was cut back by 3 bases and J by 6 bases.

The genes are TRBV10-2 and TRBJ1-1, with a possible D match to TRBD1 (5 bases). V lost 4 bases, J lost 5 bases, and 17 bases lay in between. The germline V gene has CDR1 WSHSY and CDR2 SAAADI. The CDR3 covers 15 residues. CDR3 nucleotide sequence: TGCGCCAGCAGTGCATGGGGCGGGGGGAGAACTGAAGCTTTCTTT. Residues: CASSAWGGGRTEAFF.

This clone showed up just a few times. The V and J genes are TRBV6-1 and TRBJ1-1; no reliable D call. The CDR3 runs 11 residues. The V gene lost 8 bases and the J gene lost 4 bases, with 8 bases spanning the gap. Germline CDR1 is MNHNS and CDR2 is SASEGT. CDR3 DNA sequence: TGTGCCAGCCGGGATGGCACTGAAGCTTTCTTT. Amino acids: CASRDGTEAFF.

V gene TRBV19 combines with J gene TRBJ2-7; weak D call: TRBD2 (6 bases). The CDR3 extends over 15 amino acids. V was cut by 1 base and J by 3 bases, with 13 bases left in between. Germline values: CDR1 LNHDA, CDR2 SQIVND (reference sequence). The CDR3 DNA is TGTGCCAGTAGTATAGGGGACTCGGGGCTCTACGAGCAGTACTTC. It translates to CASSIGDSGLYEQYF.

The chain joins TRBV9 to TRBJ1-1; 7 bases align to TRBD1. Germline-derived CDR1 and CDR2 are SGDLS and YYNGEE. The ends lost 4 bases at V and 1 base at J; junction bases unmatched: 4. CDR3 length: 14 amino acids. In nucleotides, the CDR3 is TGTGCCAGCAGCCCCCGACAGGGGAACACTGAAGCTTTCTTT. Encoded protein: CASSPRQGNTEAFF.

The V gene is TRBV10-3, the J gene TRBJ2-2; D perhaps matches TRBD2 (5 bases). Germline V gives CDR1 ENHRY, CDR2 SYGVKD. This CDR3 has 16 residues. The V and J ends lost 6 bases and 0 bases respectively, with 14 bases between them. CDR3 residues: CAISHGAAPNTGELFF. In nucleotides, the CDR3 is TGTGCCATCAGCCACGGAGCGGCGCCGAACACCGGGGAGCTGTTTTTT.

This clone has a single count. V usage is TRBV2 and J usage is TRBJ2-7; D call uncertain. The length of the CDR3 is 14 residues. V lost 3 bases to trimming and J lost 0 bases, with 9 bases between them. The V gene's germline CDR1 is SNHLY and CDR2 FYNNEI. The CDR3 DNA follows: TGTGCCAGCAGTGACGAGGCGGACTCCTACGAGCAGTACTTC. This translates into CASSDEADSYEQYF.

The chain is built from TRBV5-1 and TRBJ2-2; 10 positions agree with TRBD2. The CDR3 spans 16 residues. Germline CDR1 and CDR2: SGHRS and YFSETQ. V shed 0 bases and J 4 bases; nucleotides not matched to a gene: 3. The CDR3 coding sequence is TGCGCCAGCAGCTTGGGGGCTAGCGGGGGCACCGGGGAGCTGTTTTTT. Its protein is CASSLGASGGTGELFF. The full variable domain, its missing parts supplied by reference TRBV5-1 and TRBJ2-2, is KAGVTQTPRYLIKTRGQQVTLSCSPISGHRSVSWYQQTPGQGLQFLFEYFSETQRNKGNFPGRFSGRQFSNSRSEMNVSTLELGDSALYLCASSLGASGGTGELFFGEGSRLTVL.

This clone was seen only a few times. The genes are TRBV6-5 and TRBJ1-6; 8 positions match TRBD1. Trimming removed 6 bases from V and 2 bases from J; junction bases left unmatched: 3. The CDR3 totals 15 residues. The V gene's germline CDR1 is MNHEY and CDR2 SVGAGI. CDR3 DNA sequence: TGTGCCAGCAGCAAGACAGGGGCCTATAATTCACCCCTCCACTTT. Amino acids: CASSKTGAYNSPLHF.

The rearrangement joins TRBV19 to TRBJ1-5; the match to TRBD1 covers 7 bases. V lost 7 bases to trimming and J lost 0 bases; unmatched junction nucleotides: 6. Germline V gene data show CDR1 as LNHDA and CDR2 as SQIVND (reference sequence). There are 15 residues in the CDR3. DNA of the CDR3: TGTGCCAGTAACCATGACAGGGATAGCAATCAGCCCCAGCATTTT. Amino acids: CASNHDRDSNQPQHF.

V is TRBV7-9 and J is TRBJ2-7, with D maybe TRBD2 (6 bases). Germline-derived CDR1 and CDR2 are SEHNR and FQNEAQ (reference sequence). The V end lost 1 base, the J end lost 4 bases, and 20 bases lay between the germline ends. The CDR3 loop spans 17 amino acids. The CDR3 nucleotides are TGTGCCAGCAGCTTAGGAGAAGGGGCCCCAGGAGGGTACGAGCAGTACTTC. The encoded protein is CASSLGEGAPGGYEQYF.

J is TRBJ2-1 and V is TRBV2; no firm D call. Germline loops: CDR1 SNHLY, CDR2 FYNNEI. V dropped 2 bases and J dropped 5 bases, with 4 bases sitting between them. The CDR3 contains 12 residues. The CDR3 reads CASSETNNEQFF. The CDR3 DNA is TGTGCCAGCAGTGAAACTAACAATGAGCAGTTCTTC.

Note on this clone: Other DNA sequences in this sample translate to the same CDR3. CDR3 residues: CSASGNTEAFF. In DNA form, the CDR3 reads TGCAGTGCTAGCGGGAACACTGAAGCTTTCTTT. V and J are TRBV20-1 and TRBJ1-1; D remains ambiguous. V lost 3 bases and J lost 1, with 3 bases in between. Per germline, CDR1 DFQATT and CDR2 SNEGSKA (reference sequence). CDR3 length equals 11 residues.

The CDR3 is CASSEGSGGNQPQHF. Written as DNA, the CDR3 is TGTGCCAGCAGTGAAGGGTCAGGGGGCAATCAGCCCCAGCATTTT. V is TRBV6-1 and J is TRBJ1-5; TRBD1 is a possible D gene (6 bases). CDR3 size: 15 residues. Germline assignment: CDR1 MNHNS and CDR2 SASEGT. Trimming took 1 base from V and 2 from J, leaving 9 bases between them.

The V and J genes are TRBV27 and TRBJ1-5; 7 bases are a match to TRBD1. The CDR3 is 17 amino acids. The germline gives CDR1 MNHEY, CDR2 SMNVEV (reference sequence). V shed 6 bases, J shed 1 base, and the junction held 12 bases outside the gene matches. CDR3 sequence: CASSPGRGRGSNQPQHF. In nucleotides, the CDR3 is TGTGCCAGCAGCCCCGGGAGGGGGCGAGGAAGCAATCAGCCCCAGCATTTT.

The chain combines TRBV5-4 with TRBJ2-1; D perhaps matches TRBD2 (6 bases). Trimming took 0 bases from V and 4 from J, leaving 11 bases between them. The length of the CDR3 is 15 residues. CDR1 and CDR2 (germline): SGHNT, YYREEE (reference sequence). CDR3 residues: CASSLDGAGYNEQFF. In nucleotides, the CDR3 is TGTGCCAGCAGCTTGGATGGTGCGGGGTACAATGAGCAGTTCTTC.

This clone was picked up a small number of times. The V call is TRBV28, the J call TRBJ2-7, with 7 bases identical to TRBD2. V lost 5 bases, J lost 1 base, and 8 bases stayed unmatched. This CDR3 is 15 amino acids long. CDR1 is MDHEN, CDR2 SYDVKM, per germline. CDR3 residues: CASSPPGLKSYEQYF. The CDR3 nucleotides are TGTGCCAGCAGTCCGCCGGGACTAAAGTCCTACGAGCAGTACTTC.

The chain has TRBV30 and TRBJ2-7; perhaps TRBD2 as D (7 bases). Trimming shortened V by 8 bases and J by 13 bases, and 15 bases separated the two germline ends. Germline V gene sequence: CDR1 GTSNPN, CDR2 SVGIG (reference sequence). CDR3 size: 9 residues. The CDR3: CATNGGQYF. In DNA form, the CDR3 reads TGTGCCACGAACGGGGGGCAATACTTC.